Following are 26 T cell receptor beta chains from one sample sequenced in a study of blood T cell repertoires in COVID-19. Profiled with immunoSEQ multiplex PCR; TCRdb holds only in-frame clones, not every one. This table has roughly 220,000 clones, roughly 79% appearing once. Material: peripheral blood. The receptor set was obtained from a woman aged 80 or over with COVID-19, enrolled during active disease.

This clone appeared once. The V gene is TRBV27, the J gene TRBJ2-4, with TRBD2 matching over 13 bases. The CDR3 covers 14 residues. Germline lookup yields CDR1 MNHEY and CDR2 SMNVEV (reference sequence). The J segment lost 7 bases and the V segment lost 8 bases, leaving 5 bases of the junction unmatched. In nucleotides, the CDR3 is TGTGCCAGCGGAGGACTAGCGGGGGAGAACATTCAGTACTTC. This sequence encodes CASGGLAGENIQYF.

DNA of the CDR3: TGTGCCAGCAGTGAATGGGGGCAGGGGGCGCTTGGCTACACCTTC. The encoded protein is CASSEWGQGALGYTF. This chain connects TRBV25-1 to TRBJ1-2; TRBD1 matches 8 bases. CDR1 is MGHDK, CDR2 SYGVNS, per germline. There are 15 residues in the CDR3. V dropped 1 base and J dropped 7; count of bases not matched to a gene: 8.

The chain carries TRBV30 and TRBJ2-1; D possibly corresponds to TRBD2 (5 bases). The CDR3 extends over 13 amino acids. V dropped 4 bases and J dropped 8 bases, with 15 bases sitting between them. Germline V gene lookup returns CDR1 GTSNPN and CDR2 SVGIG (reference sequence). In nucleotides, the CDR3 is TGTGCCTGGATTACACGCGGAGGCCATGAGCAGTTCTTC. Its protein is CAWITRGGHEQFF.

The chain is built from TRBV7-6 and TRBJ1-1; unclear D gene. V shed 1 base and J shed 12 bases, with 9 bases lying between them. Germline V CDR1 and CDR2: SGHVS, FNYEAQ. This CDR3 is built from 11 residues. As DNA, the CDR3 is TGTGCCAGCAGCTTAGGACGGGAGTCTTTCTTT. Translating gives CASSLGRESFF.

The chain uses TRBV18 and TRBJ2-7, with D perhaps TRBD2 (6 bases). Germline CDR1 KGHSH, CDR2 LQKENI. The CDR3 has 14 residues. Between the trimmed V and J ends, which lost 6 bases and 4 bases, there was a span of 16 bases. CDR3 coding DNA: TGTGCCAGCTCCCCAGCTCGGGAGCCGTACGAGCAGTACTTC. Translated: CASSPAREPYEQYF.

CDR3 in amino acids: CASSVTVHGTGGENTIYF. DNA for the CDR3: TGTGCCAGCAGCGTAACGGTACACGGGACAGGGGGAGAAAACACCATATATTTT. V is TRBV9 and J is TRBJ1-3; 11 nucleotides match TRBD1. J lost 6 bases, V lost 1 base, and 12 bases had no gene match. Germline CDR1 reads SGDLS; CDR2 reads YYNGEE. This CDR3 has 18 residues.

The V call is TRBV15, the J call TRBJ2-2; TRBD2 matches at 7 bases. This CDR3 is built from 17 residues. V lost 0 bases and J lost 7; bases outside the gene matches: 11. Germline CDR1 LNHNV, CDR2 YYDKDF (reference sequence). CDR3 region: CATSRDPRGGSIGELFF. DNA of the CDR3: TGTGCCACCAGCAGAGATCCAAGGGGAGGGAGCATCGGGGAGCTGTTTTTT.

This clone was counted a single time. Here the CDR3 DNA reads TGTGCCAGCAGCTTAGACCCCGGGACTAGCGGGAGGAATGAGCAGTTCTTC. Protein sequence: CASSLDPGTSGRNEQFF. V and J are TRBV7-8 and TRBJ2-1, with 15 bases identical to TRBD2. Germline trimming cut 1 base from V and 7 bases from J; bases unmatched to any gene: 5. Germline loops: CDR1 SGHVS, CDR2 FQNEAQ. The CDR3 is made up of 17 amino acids.

The chain uses TRBV3-1 (or the pseudogene TRBV3-2) and TRBJ2-5; 8 positions agree with TRBD1. The CDR3 is made up of 12 amino acids. CDR1 and CDR2 from the germline V gene are LGHDT and YNNKEL (reference sequence). V was pared by 7 bases and J by 4 bases, with 2 bases of the junction left unmatched. The CDR3 here is CASKDRGETQYF. The CDR3 nucleotides read TGTGCCAGCAAAGACAGGGGAGAGACCCAGTACTTC.

The V call is TRBV18, the J call TRBJ2-4; D perhaps matches TRBD1 (6 bases). Germline-derived CDR1 and CDR2 are KGHSH and LQKENI. With 5 bases removed from V and 3 bases from J, the gap between germline ends came to 11 bases. This CDR3 has 14 amino acids. The CDR3 DNA sequence: TGTGCCAGCTCAGTGGACAGATTCAAAAACATTCAGTACTTC. It is translated as CASSVDRFKNIQYF.

This clone has a single count. This chain links TRBV19 with TRBJ2-5; D gene unclear. The CDR3 spans 12 residues. Per the germline V gene, CDR1 is LNHDA and CDR2 is SQIVND (reference sequence). V lost 5 bases, J lost 5 bases, and 9 bases lay in between. CDR3: CASSGRKETQYF. CDR3 bases: TGTGCCAGTAGTGGGCGAAAGGAGACCCAGTACTTC. Using reference TRBV19 and TRBJ2-5 for the parts outside the CDR3, the full variable domain is DGGITQSPKYLFRKEGQNVTLSCEQNLNHDAMYWYRQDPGQGLRLIYYSQIVNDFQKGDIAEGYSVSREKKESFPLTVTSAQKNPTAFYLCASSGRKETQYFGPGTRLLVL.

The chain is built from TRBV7-9 and TRBJ2-3; 7 nucleotides line up with TRBD1. Germline-derived CDR1 and CDR2 are SEHNR and FQNEAQ (reference sequence). The CDR3 runs 15 residues. J lost 2 bases, V lost 5 bases, and 7 bases had no gene match. CDR3 sequence (DNA): TGTGCCAGCAGCCCCGACGGGACAGCCACAGATACGCAGTATTTT. It encodes CASSPDGTATDTQYF.

The V and J genes are TRBV6-6 and TRBJ2-7, with 7 bases matching TRBD2. Germline values: CDR1 MNHNY, CDR2 SVGAGI (reference sequence). V shed 6 bases and J 7 bases; nucleotides not matched to a gene: 15. The CDR3 runs to 15 residues. This chain's CDR3 is CASRTTRESPWEQYF. The CDR3 nucleotides read TGTGCCAGCAGAACCACGCGGGAGTCCCCTTGGGAGCAGTACTTC.

The V call is TRBV11-3, the J call TRBJ2-1; D might be TRBD2 (6 bases). Germline V gene data show CDR1 as SGHNT and CDR2 as YENEEA. CDR3 size: 14 residues. V lost 1 base to trimming and J lost 9 bases, with 13 bases between them. CDR3 in DNA: TGTGCCAGCAGCTTAGGGCGGAGGGGAGGTGAGCAGTTCTTC. This sequence encodes CASSLGRRGGEQFF.

This clone was counted at least ten times. This sequence joins TRBV19 and TRBJ2-3, with 7 bases fitting TRBD2. Trimming cost V 4 bases and J 0 bases; bases outside gene matches: 4. This CDR3 comprises 15 residues. CDR1 is LNHDA, CDR2 SQIVND, per germline (reference sequence). The DNA of the CDR3 is TGTGCCAGTAGTACGACTAGCAAGAGCACAGATACGCAGTATTTT. As protein: CASSTTSKSTDTQYF.

This chain joins TRBV28 and TRBJ2-7, with 9 nucleotides matching TRBD2. V trimming: 6 bases; J trimming: 3 bases; junction bases outside the gene matches: 6. The length of the CDR3 is 14 residues. The germline gives CDR1 MDHEN, CDR2 SYDVKM. For the CDR3, the DNA is TGTGCCAGCAGGTCCCTAGCGGGGTACTACGAGCAGTACTTC. This codes for CASRSLAGYYEQYF.

The V and J genes are TRBV28 and TRBJ1-3; 8 nucleotides line up with TRBD1. CDR1 and CDR2 (germline): MDHEN, SYDVKM. The CDR3 has 16 amino acids. The trim removed 3 bases at V and 0 bases at J, leaving 4 bases unmatched. The CDR3 coding sequence is TGTGCCAGCAGTTTCCGGACAGGGAGCTCTGGAAACACCATATATTTT. It codes for CASSFRTGSSGNTIYF.

V is TRBV5-1 and J is TRBJ2-7; D might be TRBD2 (6 bases). Germline CDR1 SGHRS, CDR2 YFSETQ. Between the trimmed V and J ends, which lost 8 bases and 6 bases, there was a span of 21 bases. The CDR3 consists of 14 residues. The CDR3 loop reads CASSIDGGFAEQYF. The CDR3 nucleotides read TGCGCCAGTAGTATTGACGGGGGATTTGCCGAGCAGTACTTC.

This clone was seen once. The chain carries TRBV6-5 and TRBJ1-1; D unresolved. This CDR3 comprises 14 residues. The germline V gene has CDR1 MNHEY and CDR2 SVGAGI. Between the trimmed V and J ends, which lost 8 bases and 6 bases, there was a span of 19 bases. The CDR3 here is CASFRGSGNAEAFF. The CDR3 coding sequence is TGTGCCAGCTTTCGGGGTTCGGGAAACGCTGAAGCTTTCTTT.

The rearrangement links TRBV4-2 to TRBJ1-1; D may be TRBD1 (5 bases). The CDR3 extends over 13 amino acids. Trimming left V 4 bases short and J 4 bases short, with 10 bases between. Germline V lookup: CDR1 LGHNA, CDR2 YNFKEQ. CDR3 sequence reads: CASSRGEGTEAFF. DNA of the CDR3: TGTGCCAGCAGCCGAGGGGAGGGCACTGAAGCTTTCTTT.

The chain joins TRBV7-2 to TRBJ1-4; D unclear. Trimming removed 1 base from V and 8 bases from J, with 17 bases in between. The germline CDR1 and CDR2 sequences are SGHTA and FQGNSA. This CDR3 contains 16 residues. The chain's CDR3 is CASSLVFSAGSEKLFF. Written as DNA, the CDR3 is TGTGCCAGCAGCTTAGTCTTTAGCGCAGGTAGCGAAAAACTGTTTTTT.

The count of this clone is one. V is TRBV6-5 and J is TRBJ1-3; D ambiguous. Germline V CDR1 and CDR2: MNHEY, SVGAGI. V lost 5 bases to trimming and J lost 4 bases, with 12 bases between them. The length of the CDR3 is 14 residues. The CDR3 coding sequence is TGTGCCAGCAGTCTTGGAGGATCAGGAAACACCATATATTTT. Its protein is CASSLGGSGNTIYF.

The CDR3 sequence: CSGTDTQETQYF. The CDR3, as DNA: TGCAGCGGGACAGATACCCAAGAGACCCAGTACTTC. V usage is TRBV29-1 and J usage is TRBJ2-5, with a tentative D call TRBD1 (6 bases). The V gene's germline CDR1 is SQVTM and CDR2 ANQGSEA. With 7 bases removed from V and 1 base from J, the gap between germline ends came to 10 bases. The CDR3 runs 12 residues.

The V and J genes are TRBV28 and TRBJ1-1, with D perhaps TRBD1 (5 bases). V shed 6 bases and J shed 11 bases, with 16 bases lying between them. The CDR3 length is 12 residues. Germline V gene sequence: CDR1 MDHEN, CDR2 SYDVKM. CDR3 in DNA: TGTGCCAGCAGGGTAATGTGGGGCGACGCTTTCTTT. Translation: CASRVMWGDAFF.

This chain links TRBV6-5 with TRBJ2-1, with 10 bases that match TRBD1. After removal of 6 bases from V and 6 bases from J, the junction contained 5 bases not matched to a gene. Per germline, CDR1 MNHEY and CDR2 SVGAGI. This CDR3 is built from 14 residues. The CDR3 DNA sequence: TGTGCCAGCAGGAGACAGGGGGCGGTCAATGAGCAGTTCTTC. Its protein is CASRRQGAVNEQFF.

The J gene is TRBJ2-5, the V gene TRBV18; D is ambiguous. This CDR3 contains 13 residues. Germline CDR1 KGHSH, CDR2 LQKENI. The V and J ends lost 3 bases and 1 base respectively, with 6 bases between them. The CDR3 is CASSPRSQETQYF. The CDR3 DNA reads TGTGCCAGCTCACCGAGGAGCCAAGAGACCCAGTACTTC.